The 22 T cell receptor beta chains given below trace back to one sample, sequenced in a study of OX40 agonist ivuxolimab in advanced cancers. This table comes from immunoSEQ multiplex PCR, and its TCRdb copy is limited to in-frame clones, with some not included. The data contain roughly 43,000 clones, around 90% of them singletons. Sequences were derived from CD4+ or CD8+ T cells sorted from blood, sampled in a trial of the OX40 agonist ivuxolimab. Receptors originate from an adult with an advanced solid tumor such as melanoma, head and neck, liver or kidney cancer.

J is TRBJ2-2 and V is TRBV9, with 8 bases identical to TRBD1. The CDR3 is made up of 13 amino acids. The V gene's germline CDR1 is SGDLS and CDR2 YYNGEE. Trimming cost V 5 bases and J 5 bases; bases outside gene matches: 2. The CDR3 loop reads CASSQGATGELFF. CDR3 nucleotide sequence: TGTGCCAGCAGTCAGGGGGCTACCGGGGAGCTGTTTTTT.

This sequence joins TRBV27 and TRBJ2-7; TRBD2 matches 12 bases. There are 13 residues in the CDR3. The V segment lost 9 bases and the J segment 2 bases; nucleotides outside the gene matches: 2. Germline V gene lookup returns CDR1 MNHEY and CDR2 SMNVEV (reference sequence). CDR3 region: CASGLAGTYEQYF. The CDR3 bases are TGTGCCAGTGGACTAGCGGGAACCTACGAGCAGTACTTC.

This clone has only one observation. The CDR3 bases are TGCGCCAGCAGCCAAGCACAGTCTCAGGCCTACGAGCAGTACTTC. Its protein is CASSQAQSQAYEQYF. The rearrangement joins TRBV4-1 to TRBJ2-7; D is ambiguous. The CDR3 totals 15 residues. Looked up from germline, CDR1 is MGHRA and CDR2 is YSYEKL. Trimming left V 1 base short and J 2 bases short, with 12 bases between.

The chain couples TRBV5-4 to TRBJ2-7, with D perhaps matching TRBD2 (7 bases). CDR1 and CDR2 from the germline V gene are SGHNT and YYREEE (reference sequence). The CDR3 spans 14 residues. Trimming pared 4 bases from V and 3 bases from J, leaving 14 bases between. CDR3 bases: TGTGCCAGCAGCGCGGGGGCGGCGGTCTACGAGCAGTACTTC. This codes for CASSAGAAVYEQYF.

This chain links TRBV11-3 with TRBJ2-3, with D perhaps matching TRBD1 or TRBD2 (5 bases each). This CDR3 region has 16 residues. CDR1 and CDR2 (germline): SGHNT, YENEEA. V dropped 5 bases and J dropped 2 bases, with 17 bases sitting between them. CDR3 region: CASSPRDGANTDTQYF. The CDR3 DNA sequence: TGTGCCAGCAGCCCGAGGGACGGCGCAAACACAGATACGCAGTATTTT.

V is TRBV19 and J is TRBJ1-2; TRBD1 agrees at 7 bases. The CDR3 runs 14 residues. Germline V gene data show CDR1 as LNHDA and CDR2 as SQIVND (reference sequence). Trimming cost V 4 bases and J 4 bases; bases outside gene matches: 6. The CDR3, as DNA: TGTGCCAGTAGTACGACAGGGTATTCCTATGGCTACACCTTC. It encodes CASSTTGYSYGYTF.

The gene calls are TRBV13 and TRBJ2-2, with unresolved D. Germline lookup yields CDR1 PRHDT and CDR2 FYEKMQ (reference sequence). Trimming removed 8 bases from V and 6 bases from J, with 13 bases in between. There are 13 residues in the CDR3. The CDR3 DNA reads TGTGCCAGCGGAGAGGCTGGGCCCGGGGAGCTGTTTTTT. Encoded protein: CASGEAGPGELFF. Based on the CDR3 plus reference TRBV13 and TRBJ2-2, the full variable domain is AAGVIQSPRHLIKEKRETATLKCYPIPRHDTVYWYQQGPGQDPQFLISFYEKMQSDKGSIPDRFSAQQFSDYHSELNMSSLELGDSALYFCASGEAGPGELFFGEGSRLTVL.

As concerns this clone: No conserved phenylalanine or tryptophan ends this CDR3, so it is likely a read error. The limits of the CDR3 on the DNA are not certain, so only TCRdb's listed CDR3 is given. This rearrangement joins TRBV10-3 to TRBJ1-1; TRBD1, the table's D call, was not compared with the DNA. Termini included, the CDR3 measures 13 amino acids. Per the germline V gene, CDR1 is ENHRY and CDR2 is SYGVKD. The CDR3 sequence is CAISDWDRGSPLY.

CDR3 in amino acids: CASSGWISGNTIYF. As DNA, the CDR3 is TGTGCCAGTAGCGGATGGATCTCTGGAAACACCATATATTTT. The chain couples TRBV19 to TRBJ1-3; unclear D gene. V gave up 6 bases and J gave up 0 bases, with 9 bases separating them. CDR3 length: 14 amino acids. In germline, CDR1 is LNHDA, CDR2 SQIVND (reference sequence).

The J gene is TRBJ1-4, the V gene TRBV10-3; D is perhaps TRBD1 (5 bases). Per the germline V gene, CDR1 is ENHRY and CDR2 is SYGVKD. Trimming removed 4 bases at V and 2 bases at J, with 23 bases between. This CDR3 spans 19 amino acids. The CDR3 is CAISARGAGRGATNEKLFF. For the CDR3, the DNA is TGTGCCATCAGTGCGCGAGGGGCAGGGCGCGGGGCGACTAATGAAAAACTGTTTTTT.

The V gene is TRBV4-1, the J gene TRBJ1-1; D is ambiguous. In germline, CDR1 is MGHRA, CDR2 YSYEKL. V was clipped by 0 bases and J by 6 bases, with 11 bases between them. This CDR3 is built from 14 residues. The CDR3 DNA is TGCGCCAGCAGCCAAGATCGGGTCCCGCCTGAAGCTTTCTTT. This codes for CASSQDRVPPEAFF.

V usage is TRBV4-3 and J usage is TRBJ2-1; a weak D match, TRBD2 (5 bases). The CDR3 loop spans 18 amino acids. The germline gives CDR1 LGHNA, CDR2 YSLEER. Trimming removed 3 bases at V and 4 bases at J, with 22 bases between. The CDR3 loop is CASSQSPYGGASYNEQFF. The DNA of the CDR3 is TGCGCCAGCAGCCAGAGCCCCTACGGAGGTGCTAGTTACAATGAGCAGTTCTTC.

Here the CDR3 DNA reads TGCGCCAGCAGCCAAGTCGGGACTGACCAATACAATGAGCAGTTCTTC. This sequence encodes CASSQVGTDQYNEQFF. The genes are TRBV4-1 and TRBJ2-1; possibly TRBD2 for D (6 bases). Trimming left V 1 base short and J 4 bases short, with 14 bases between. Germline V lookup: CDR1 MGHRA, CDR2 YSYEKL. This CDR3 has 16 amino acids.

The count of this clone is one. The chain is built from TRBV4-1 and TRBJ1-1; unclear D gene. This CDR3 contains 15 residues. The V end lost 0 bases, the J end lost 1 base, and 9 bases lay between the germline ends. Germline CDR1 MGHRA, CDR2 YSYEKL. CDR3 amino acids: CASSQDPGSNTEAFF. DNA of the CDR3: TGCGCCAGCAGCCAAGATCCGGGGTCGAACACTGAAGCTTTCTTT.

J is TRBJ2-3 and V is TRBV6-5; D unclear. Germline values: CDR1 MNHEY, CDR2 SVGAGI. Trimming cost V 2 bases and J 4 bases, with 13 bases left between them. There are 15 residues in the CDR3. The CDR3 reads CASSYHLEGPDTQYF. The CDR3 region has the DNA TGTGCCAGCAGTTACCACCTAGAAGGACCAGATACGCAGTATTTT.

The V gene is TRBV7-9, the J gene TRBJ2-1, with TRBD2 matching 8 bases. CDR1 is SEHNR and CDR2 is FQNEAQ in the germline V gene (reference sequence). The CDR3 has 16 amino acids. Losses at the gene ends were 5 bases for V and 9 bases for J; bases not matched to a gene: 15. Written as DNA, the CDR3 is TGTGCCAGCAGCCCAAAGTCTAGCGGGTTTGTTGGTGAGCAGTTCTTC. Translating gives CASSPKSSGFVGEQFF. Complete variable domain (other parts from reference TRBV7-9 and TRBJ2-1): DTGVSQNPRHKITKRGQNVTFRCDPISEHNRLYWYRQTLGQGPEFLTYFQNEAQLEKSRLLSDRFSAERPKGSFSTLEIQRTEQGDSAMYLCASSPKSSGFVGEQFFGPGTRLTVL.

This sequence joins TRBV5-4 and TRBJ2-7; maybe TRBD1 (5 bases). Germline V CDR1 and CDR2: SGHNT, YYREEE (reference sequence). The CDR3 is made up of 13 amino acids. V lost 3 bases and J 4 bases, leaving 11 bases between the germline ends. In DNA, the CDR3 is TGTGCCAGCAGCTGGGCCCAGGGATACGAGCAGTACGTC. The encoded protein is CASSWAQGYEQYV.

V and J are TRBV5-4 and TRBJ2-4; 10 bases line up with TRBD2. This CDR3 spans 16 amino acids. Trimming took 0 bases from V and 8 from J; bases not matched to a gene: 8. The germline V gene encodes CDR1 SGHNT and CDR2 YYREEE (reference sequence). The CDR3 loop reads CASSLELGTSAYIQYF. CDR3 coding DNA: TGTGCCAGCAGCTTGGAACTAGGGACTAGCGCGTACATTCAGTACTTC. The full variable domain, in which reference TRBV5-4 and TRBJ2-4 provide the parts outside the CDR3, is ETGVTQSPTHLIKTRGQQVTLRCSSQSGHNTVSWYQQALGQGPQFIFQYYREEENGRGNFPPRFSGLQFPNYSSELNVNALELDDSALYLCASSLELGTSAYIQYFGAGTRLSVL.

The CDR3 region is CASSPHNYGYTF. CDR3 coding DNA: TGTGCCAGCAGCCCCCATAACTATGGCTACACCTTC. V and J are TRBV7-9 and TRBJ1-2; D gene ambiguous. Between the trimmed V and J ends, which lost 5 bases and 1 base, there was a span of 5 bases. This CDR3 contains 12 residues. The germline CDR1 and CDR2 sequences are SEHNR and FQNEAQ (reference sequence).

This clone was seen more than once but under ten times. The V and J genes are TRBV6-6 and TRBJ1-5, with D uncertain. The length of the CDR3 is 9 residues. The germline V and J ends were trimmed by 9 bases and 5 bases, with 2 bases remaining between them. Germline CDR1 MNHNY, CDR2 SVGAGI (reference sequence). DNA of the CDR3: TGTGCCAGAGATCAGCCCCAGCATTTT. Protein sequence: CARDQPQHF.

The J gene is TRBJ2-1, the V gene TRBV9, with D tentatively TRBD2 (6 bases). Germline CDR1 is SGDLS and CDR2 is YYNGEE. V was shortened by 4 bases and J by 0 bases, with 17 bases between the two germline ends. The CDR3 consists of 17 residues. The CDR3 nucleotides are TGTGCCAGCAGCTCCGCAATTGGGGGGTTCTCCTACAATGAGCAGTTCTTC. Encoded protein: CASSSAIGGFSYNEQFF.

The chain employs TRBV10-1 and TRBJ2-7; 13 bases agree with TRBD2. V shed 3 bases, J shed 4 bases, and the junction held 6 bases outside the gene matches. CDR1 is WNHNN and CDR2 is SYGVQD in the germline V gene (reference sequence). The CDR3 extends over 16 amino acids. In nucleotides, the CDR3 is TGCGCCAGCAGTGATCCCGGGACTAGCGGGACTTACGAGCAGTACTTC. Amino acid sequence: CASSDPGTSGTYEQYF.